The clone carrying this T cell receptor (beta chain) was counted only a few times. The antigen is unknown. How the authors handled the data: Sample TCR totals centred on a median of around 100,000, ranging roughly 23,224 to 700,000. TCRdb independently ran MiXCR on the RACE reads; one entry per CDR3 protein. TCRdb's processing, not the authors', yielded these V and J calls. The sample carries approximately 91,000 distinct CDR3 sequences, 11% recorded once. Germline V gene data show CDR1 as SGHNT and CDR2 as YYREEE (reference sequence). Trimming cost V 5 bases and J 2 bases; bases outside gene matches: 12. The CDR3 extends over 17 amino acids. The data were taken from a study of human T cells and chemical hapten exposure. Study-level points and caveats: Sensitizing with DPC caused no change in TCRs above 1 in 1000 frequency.

Time point of the sample: patch test 2, 6 weeks after DPC sensitization. Stated treatment: therapeutic diphenylcyclopropenone sensitization with weekly scalp DPC. From whole blood left unfractionated, total RNA was extracted. This chain joins TRBV5-4 and TRBJ1-2, with 10 bases aligning to TRBD1. The sequence came from a man younger than 35 with alopecia areata. Some clones in this sample may be carry-over from other donors' samples. The sequences come from whole blood, collected in connection with sensitization to the hapten diphenylcyclopropenone (DPC). CDR3 loop: CASSSPGQGTTNYGYTF. CDR3 nucleotide sequence: TGTGCCAGCAGTTCGCCGGGACAGGGGACAACAAACTATGGCTACACCTTC. The full variable domain, completed using reference TRBV5-4 and TRBJ1-2, is ETGVTQSPTHLIKTRGQQVTLRCSSQSGHNTVSWYQQALGQGPQFIFQYYREEENGRGNFPPRFSGLQFPNYSSELNVNALELDDSALYLCASSSPGQGTTNYGYTFGSGTRLTVV.